Below, one T cell receptor (beta chain) is given with its context. Its antigen is unknown. No much larger clonotype is one base removed from it; base qualities were not supplied. The sample is drawn from a study of T cell responses to AZD1222 COVID-19 vaccine (dated by TCRdb to about 2021). A note on the overall study: AZD1222 recipients whose second dose came at about 4 weeks and those whose second dose came at about 12 weeks were combined into one group, since spike-specific TCR depth and breadth did not differ between the two schedules. TCR sequencing was performed for fewer than 250 trial participants, of whom around 200 were given two doses of AZD1222 and 26 were given two doses of MenACWY control vaccine. Enrollment into the trials was organized by age into subgroups of 18-55, 56-69 and 70-plus years, and those subgroups contained approximately 160, 26 and 62 TCR-sequenced participants, respectively.

The junction carries 14 bases between V and J, which are trimmed by 4 bases and 0 bases respectively. The CDR3, cysteine through phenylalanine, is 16 amino acids long. CDR3 DNA is the only sequence kept; it has 48 bases, read in frame from the first base. Taken from the germline V gene, the CDR1 and CDR2 loops are SGHTS and YDEGEE. The study at large found these results: After two AZD1222 doses, spike-specific TCR breadth and depth were significantly higher than at day 0 and than in MenACWY recipients. In the small 56-69-year group, the increase in depth fell short of significance, most likely because of low power. Only a handful of AZD1222 recipients were SARS-CoV-2 seropositive at baseline, limiting conclusions about previously exposed vaccinees. No day 14 peak-response samples were available, so repertoires were characterized only after the peak T cell response. Epitopes outside the regions mutated in the B.1.351 and B.1.1.7 variants were reportedly recognized by nearly half of the unique spike-specific TCRs. The whole spike protein was spanned by vaccine-associated CD4 TCRs, and dominant responses were seen in regions 160-218 and 743-854. Participants were mostly white British and included more females than males, and it was suggested by the authors that clonal diversity may have been underestimated.

The CDR3 regions of human TCRbeta chains were analyzed by immunosequencing. The original methods were these. TCRs in the repertoires were compared against a reference library of SARS-CoV-2-specific TCRs that had been generated with the MIRA antigen-specificity platform. Breadth was defined as the fraction of unique TCRs that were SARS-CoV-2-associated. Depth was defined as the fraction of total T cells that were SARS-CoV-2-associated. Using the MIRA data, each spike-specific TCR was mapped to the spike region that the TCR reacts to and placed in a CD4 or CD8 class. Log10-transformed breadth and depth values were compared by one-way ANOVA with Sidak's multiple comparisons tests. As stored in TCRdb, this immuneACCESS dataset retains in-frame rearrangements with V and J assigned. A fraction of the clones does not appear; measured against another copy, unresolved V genes explain less than half of the discrepancy, and the remainder lacks a known reason. The D gene and trimming were derived from the DNA, and the V and J assignments and clone size from that table. The sample data list 150,000 to 180,000 clones, and around 90% of these were observed just once. The ten largest clones represent around 3% of the sample.

What this sample's time point label stands for: baseline before first vaccination. Samples from vaccinated people were obtained from the UK trials COV001 and COV002, which included a single-blind randomized controlled phase 2/3 trial of AZD1222 (ChAdOx1 nCoV-19) in healthy adults. For TCRbeta chain sequencing, PBMC samples were collected from trial participants at day 0 and at day 28 after the second dose. This sequence originates from an adult in good health. The sample was peripheral blood, taken on day 0 of AZD1222 vaccination. The receptor chain draws on TRBV5-8 and TRBJ1-5; tentative D gene TRBD1, with 6 bases matching. The CDR3 region has the sequence CASSVGTRASNQPQHF. The nucleotide sequence reads TGTGCCAGCAGCGTGGGGACAAGAGCTAGCAATCAGCCCCAGCATTTT.